This T cell receptor (beta chain) derives from a study of cytomegalovirus exposure and HLA in healthy donors. The overall study: Of about 400 genotyped donors, around 84% clustered with self-reported Caucasian donors.

Trimming removed 6 bases from V and 5 bases from J; junction bases left unmatched: 4. CDR1 and CDR2 (germline): SGHDN, FVKESK. The length of the CDR3 is 13 residues. The PCR employed 60 Vbeta primers together with 13 Jbeta primers. This table comes from immunoSEQ multiplex PCR, and its TCRdb copy is limited to in-frame clones, with some not included. The sample contains 85,000 to 120,000 clones, approximately 80% of which appear only once. The sequenced sample was PBMCs. V is TRBV14 and J is TRBJ1-1, with TRBD1 identical over 9 bases. This clonotype was obtained from a man in his 60s in good health and CMV-seronegative. CDR3 coding DNA: TGTGCCAGCAGGCGACAGGGGGGAACTGAAGCTTTCTTT. Translated, it gives CASRRQGGTEAFF.